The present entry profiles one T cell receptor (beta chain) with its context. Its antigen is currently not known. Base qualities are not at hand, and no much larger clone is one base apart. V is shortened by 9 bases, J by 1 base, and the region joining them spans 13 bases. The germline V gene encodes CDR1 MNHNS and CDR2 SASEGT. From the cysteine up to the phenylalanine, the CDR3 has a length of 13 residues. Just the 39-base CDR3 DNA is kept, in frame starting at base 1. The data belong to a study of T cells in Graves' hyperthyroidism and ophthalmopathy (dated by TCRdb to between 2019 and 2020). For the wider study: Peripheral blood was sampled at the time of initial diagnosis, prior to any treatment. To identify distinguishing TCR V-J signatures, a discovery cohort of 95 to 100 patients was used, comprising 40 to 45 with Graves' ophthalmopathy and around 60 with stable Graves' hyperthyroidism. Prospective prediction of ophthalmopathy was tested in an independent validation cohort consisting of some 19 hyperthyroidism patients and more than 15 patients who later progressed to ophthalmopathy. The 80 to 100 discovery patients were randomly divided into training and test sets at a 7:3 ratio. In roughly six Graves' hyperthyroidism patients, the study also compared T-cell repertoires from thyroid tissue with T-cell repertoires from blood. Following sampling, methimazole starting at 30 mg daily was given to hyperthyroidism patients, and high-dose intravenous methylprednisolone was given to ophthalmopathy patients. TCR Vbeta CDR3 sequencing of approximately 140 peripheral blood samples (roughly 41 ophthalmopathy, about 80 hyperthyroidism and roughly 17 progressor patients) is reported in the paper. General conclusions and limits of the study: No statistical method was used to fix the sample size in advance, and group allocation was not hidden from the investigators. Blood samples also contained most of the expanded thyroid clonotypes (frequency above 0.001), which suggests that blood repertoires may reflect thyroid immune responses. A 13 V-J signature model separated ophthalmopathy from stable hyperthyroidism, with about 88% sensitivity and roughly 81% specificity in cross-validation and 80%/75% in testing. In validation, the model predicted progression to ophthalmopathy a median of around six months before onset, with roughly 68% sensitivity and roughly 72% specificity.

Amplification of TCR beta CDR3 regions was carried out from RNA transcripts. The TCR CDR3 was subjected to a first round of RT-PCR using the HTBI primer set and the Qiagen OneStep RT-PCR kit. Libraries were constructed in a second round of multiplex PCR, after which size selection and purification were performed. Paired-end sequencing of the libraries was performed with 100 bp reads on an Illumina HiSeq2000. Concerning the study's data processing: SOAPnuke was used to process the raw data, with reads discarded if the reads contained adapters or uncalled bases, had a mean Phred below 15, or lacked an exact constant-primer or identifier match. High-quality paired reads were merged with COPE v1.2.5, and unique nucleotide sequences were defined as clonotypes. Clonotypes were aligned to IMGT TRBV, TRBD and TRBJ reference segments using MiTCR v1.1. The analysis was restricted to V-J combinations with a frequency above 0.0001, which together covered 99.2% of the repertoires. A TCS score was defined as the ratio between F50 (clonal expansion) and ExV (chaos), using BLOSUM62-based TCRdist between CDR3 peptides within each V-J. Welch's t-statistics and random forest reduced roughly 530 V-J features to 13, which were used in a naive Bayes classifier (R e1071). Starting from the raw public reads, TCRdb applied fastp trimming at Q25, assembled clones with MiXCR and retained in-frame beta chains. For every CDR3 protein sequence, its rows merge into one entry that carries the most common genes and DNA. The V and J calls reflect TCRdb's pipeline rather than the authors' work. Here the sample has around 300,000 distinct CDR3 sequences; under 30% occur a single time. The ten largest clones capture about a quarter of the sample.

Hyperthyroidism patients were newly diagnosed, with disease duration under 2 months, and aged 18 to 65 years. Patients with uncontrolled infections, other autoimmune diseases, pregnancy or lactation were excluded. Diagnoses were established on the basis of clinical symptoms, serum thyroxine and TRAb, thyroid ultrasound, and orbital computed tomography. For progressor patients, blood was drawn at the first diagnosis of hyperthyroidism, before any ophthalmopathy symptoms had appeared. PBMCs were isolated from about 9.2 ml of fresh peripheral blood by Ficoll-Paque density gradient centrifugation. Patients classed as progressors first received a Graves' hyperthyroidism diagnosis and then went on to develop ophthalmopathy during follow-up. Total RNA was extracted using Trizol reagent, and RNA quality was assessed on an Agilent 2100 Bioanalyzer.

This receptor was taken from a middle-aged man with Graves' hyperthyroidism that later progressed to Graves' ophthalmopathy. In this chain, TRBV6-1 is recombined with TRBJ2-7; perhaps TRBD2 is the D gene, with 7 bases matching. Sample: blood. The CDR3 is CASKRDTSYEQYF. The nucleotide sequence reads TGTGCCAGTAAGCGGGACACATCCTACGAGCAGTACTTC.